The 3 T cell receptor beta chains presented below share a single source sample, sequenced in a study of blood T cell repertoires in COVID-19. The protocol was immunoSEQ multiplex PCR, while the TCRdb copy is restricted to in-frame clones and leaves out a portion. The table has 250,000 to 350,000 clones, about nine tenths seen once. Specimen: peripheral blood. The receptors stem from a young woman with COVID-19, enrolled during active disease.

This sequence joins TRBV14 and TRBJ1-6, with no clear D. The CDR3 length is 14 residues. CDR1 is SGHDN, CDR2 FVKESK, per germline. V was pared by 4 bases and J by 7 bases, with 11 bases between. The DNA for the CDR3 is TGTGCCAGCAGCCCACGGGTCGCAAATTCACCCCTCCACTTT. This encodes CASSPRVANSPLHF.

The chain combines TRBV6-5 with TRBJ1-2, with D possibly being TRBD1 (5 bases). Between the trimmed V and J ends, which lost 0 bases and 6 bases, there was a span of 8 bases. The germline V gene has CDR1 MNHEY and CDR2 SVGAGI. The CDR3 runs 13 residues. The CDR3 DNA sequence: TGTGCCAGCAGTTACTCATCAGGGAATGGCTACACCTTC. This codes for CASSYSSGNGYTF.

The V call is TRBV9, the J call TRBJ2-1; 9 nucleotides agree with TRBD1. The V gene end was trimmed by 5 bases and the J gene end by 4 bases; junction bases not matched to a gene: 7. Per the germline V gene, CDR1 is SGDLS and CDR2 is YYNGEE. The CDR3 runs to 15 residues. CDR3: CASSPGQGRYNEQFF. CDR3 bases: TGTGCCAGCAGTCCCGGACAGGGGCGATACAATGAGCAGTTCTTC. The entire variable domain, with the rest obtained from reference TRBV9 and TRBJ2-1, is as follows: DSGVTQTPKHLITATGQRVTLRCSPRSGDLSVYWYQQSLDQGLQFLIQYYNGEERAKGNILERFSAQQFPDLHSELNLSSLELGDSALYFCASSPGQGRYNEQFFGPGTRLTVL.